The rows below give T cell receptor beta chains drawn from one sample of a study of shared clonotypes between healthy human individuals. TCRdb's table, derived via immunoSEQ multiplex PCR, lists solely in-frame clones and lacks some. The data contain tens of thousands of clones, 50% to 70% of them seen just once; the ten biggest clones take up roughly half. Sequencing was performed on memory CD8+ T cells sorted from blood. Every receptor here comes from a man in his thirties or forties in good health. CDR3s include the opening cysteine and the closing phenylalanine or tryptophan.

CASIQRGTYEQYF,TRBV2,TRBJ2-7
CASSVLGALGDTQYF,TRBV9,TRBJ2-3
CASSLIDSRSDTQYF,TRBV5-1,TRBJ2-3
CASSLVGVDEQFF,TRBV7-3,TRBJ2-1
CASSESVAGGKYF,TRBV2,TRBJ2-4
CASSYTGTGRAGELFF,TRBV6-6,TRBJ2-2
CSVDEAGRPSYNEQFF,TRBV29-1,TRBJ2-1
CASSLLAGGFNEQFF,TRBV11-2,TRBJ2-1
CATGGGDEQYF,TRBV6-6,TRBJ2-7
CATSTRTGTYEQYF,TRBV15,TRBJ2-7
CASSLTGDSGRTGANVLTF,TRBV7-9,TRBJ2-6
CASSQDQGATNEKLFF,TRBV4-1,TRBJ1-4
CASSQGRTEGYEQYF,TRBV4-2,TRBJ2-7
CASSIRAVGSYEQYF,TRBV19,TRBJ2-7
CASSRPVRGNEQFF,TRBV28,TRBJ2-1
CASSDGGAFGPQHF,TRBV9,TRBJ1-5
CATSREDRAISTGELFF,TRBV15,TRBJ2-2
CASSRNYEQYF,TRBV6-6,TRBJ2-7
CASSEVWKGARNTGELFF,TRBV25-1,TRBJ2-2
CASSRQGSEQYF,TRBV6-6,TRBJ2-7
CASSTTARPKNARDRARNAGELFF,TRBV5-1,TRBJ2-2
CASSDTGTGSSNQPQHF,TRBV25-1,TRBJ1-5
CASSKNRPQHF,TRBV6-5,TRBJ1-5
CASSSGDRPNEKLFF,TRBV9,TRBJ1-4
CASISGSENTEAFF,TRBV6-6,TRBJ1-1
CASSSVTYEQYF,TRBV28,TRBJ2-7
CSVEAGQVTDTQYF,TRBV29-1,TRBJ2-3
CASSVGNAYNEQFF,TRBV9,TRBJ2-1
CASSIWQGNTEAFF,TRBV19,TRBJ1-1
CASSLWESTSGWQYF,TRBV4-3,TRBJ2-3
CASSWYGGSYEQYF,TRBV5-5,TRBJ2-7
CASSSGAYNEQFF,TRBV28,TRBJ2-1
CASSVSGGQTEAFF,TRBV9,TRBJ1-1
CAGLPDRDTDTQYF,TRBV10-1,TRBJ2-3
CASSQVIGGGRTAGELFF,TRBV4-3,TRBJ2-2
CASSPRDGFSYNEQFF,TRBV18,TRBJ2-1
CASSLGGTGEAFF,TRBV5-4,TRBJ1-1
CASSPPGTGLVNEQYF,TRBV6-6,TRBJ2-7
CASTRRENQPQHF,TRBV6-1,TRBJ1-5